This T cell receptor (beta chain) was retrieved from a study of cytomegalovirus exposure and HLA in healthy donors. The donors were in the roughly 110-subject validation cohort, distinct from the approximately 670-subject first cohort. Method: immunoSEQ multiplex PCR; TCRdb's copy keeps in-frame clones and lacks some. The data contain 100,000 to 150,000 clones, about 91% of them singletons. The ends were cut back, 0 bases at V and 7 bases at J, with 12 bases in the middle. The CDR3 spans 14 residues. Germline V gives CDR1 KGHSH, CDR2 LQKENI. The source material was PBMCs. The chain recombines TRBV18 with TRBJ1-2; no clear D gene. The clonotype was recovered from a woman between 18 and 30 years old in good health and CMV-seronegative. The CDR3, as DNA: TGTGCCAGCTCACCACCCACCGGGGTTGGTGGCTACACCTTC. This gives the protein CASSPPTGVGGYTF.